This T cell receptor (beta chain) comes out of a study of vaccination and CD4 T cells after COVID-19. Overall study: The study collected post-vaccine samples a median approximately 70 days after dose two, with a range of 14 to 241.

As to treatment: approximately 9-day PBMC culture with coronavirus spike peptide pools or control peptides (ViraFEST assay). Sequenced with the Oncomine TCR Beta short-read assay was DNA taken from cultured CD4+ T cells. TCRdb passed the PCR reads through MiXCR, listing each CDR3 protein once. Of around 13,000 distinct CDR3 sequences listed, roughly 60% were seen once; the top ten hold 15% to 20%. A word on this clonotype: The antigen is unknown.

CDR3 length equals 13 residues. CDR1 SGHTA and CDR2 FQGNSA come from the germline V gene. Trimming stripped 2 bases from V and 4 bases from J, with 9 bases between. The J gene is TRBJ2-7, the V gene TRBV7-2; D is undetermined. The sequence was collected from a human donor who had recovered from COVID-19. The source material was CD4+ T cells from blood, cultured in vitro. This CDR3 reads CASSLTEEYEQYF. For the CDR3, the DNA is TGTGCCAGCAGCTTAACGGAAGAATACGAGCAGTACTTC.